The sequence of this T cell receptor beta chain was determined in a study of blood T cell repertoires in COVID-19. Study-wide context: The cDNA or gDNA used as material had been derived from T cells, B-cell-depleted T cells, or PBMCs.

CDR3 length: 12 residues. Looked up from germline, CDR1 is SQVTM and CDR2 is ANQGSEA. The ends were cut back, 4 bases at V and 0 bases at J, with 4 bases in the middle. Enrolled during active infection, Seattle patients were then followed longitudinally. Sequencing was performed with immunoSEQ multiplex PCR; in TCRdb, only in-frame clones are kept and a portion is missing. The table shows approximately 250,000 clones, with 85% to 90% occurring only once. Sequenced material: peripheral blood. The source is a woman aged 55-70 years with COVID-19, enrolled during active disease. The rearrangement links TRBV29-1 to TRBJ1-5; no clear D gene. The CDR3 DNA reads TGCAGCGTTGGACTTAGCAATCAGCCCCAGCATTTT. Translated, it gives CSVGLSNQPQHF.